This T cell receptor beta chain was observed in a study of cytomegalovirus exposure and HLA in healthy donors. Study in general: Within an early data release were about 90 million unique TCRs drawn from HLA-typed donors.

Unrecorded immune exposure was likely among donors, who were nominally healthy when sampled. It was with 60 Vbeta and 13 Jbeta primers that the PCR ran. The assay was immunoSEQ multiplex PCR, and TCRdb's table has in-frame clones only and misses some. The repertoire holds roughly 110,000 clones, with 77% as singletons. CDR3 size: 15 residues. Deletions cut 9 bases from V and 1 base from J, with 15 bases between. The germline V gene encodes CDR1 SGHTA and CDR2 FQGNSA. A note on this clone: Its antigen remains unidentified.

Findings of the study overall: The classifier, whose performance was assessed in both the original and validation cohorts, reportedly diagnosed cytomegalovirus status with high specificity and sensitivity.

The specimen was PBMCs. The chain carries TRBV7-2 and TRBJ2-2, with a tentative D call TRBD2 (5 bases). The sequence derives from a male donor in good health and CMV-seronegative. The CDR3 loop is CARRERWGNTGELFF. For the CDR3, the DNA is TGTGCCAGGAGGGAGCGTTGGGGGAACACCGGGGAGCTGTTTTTT.